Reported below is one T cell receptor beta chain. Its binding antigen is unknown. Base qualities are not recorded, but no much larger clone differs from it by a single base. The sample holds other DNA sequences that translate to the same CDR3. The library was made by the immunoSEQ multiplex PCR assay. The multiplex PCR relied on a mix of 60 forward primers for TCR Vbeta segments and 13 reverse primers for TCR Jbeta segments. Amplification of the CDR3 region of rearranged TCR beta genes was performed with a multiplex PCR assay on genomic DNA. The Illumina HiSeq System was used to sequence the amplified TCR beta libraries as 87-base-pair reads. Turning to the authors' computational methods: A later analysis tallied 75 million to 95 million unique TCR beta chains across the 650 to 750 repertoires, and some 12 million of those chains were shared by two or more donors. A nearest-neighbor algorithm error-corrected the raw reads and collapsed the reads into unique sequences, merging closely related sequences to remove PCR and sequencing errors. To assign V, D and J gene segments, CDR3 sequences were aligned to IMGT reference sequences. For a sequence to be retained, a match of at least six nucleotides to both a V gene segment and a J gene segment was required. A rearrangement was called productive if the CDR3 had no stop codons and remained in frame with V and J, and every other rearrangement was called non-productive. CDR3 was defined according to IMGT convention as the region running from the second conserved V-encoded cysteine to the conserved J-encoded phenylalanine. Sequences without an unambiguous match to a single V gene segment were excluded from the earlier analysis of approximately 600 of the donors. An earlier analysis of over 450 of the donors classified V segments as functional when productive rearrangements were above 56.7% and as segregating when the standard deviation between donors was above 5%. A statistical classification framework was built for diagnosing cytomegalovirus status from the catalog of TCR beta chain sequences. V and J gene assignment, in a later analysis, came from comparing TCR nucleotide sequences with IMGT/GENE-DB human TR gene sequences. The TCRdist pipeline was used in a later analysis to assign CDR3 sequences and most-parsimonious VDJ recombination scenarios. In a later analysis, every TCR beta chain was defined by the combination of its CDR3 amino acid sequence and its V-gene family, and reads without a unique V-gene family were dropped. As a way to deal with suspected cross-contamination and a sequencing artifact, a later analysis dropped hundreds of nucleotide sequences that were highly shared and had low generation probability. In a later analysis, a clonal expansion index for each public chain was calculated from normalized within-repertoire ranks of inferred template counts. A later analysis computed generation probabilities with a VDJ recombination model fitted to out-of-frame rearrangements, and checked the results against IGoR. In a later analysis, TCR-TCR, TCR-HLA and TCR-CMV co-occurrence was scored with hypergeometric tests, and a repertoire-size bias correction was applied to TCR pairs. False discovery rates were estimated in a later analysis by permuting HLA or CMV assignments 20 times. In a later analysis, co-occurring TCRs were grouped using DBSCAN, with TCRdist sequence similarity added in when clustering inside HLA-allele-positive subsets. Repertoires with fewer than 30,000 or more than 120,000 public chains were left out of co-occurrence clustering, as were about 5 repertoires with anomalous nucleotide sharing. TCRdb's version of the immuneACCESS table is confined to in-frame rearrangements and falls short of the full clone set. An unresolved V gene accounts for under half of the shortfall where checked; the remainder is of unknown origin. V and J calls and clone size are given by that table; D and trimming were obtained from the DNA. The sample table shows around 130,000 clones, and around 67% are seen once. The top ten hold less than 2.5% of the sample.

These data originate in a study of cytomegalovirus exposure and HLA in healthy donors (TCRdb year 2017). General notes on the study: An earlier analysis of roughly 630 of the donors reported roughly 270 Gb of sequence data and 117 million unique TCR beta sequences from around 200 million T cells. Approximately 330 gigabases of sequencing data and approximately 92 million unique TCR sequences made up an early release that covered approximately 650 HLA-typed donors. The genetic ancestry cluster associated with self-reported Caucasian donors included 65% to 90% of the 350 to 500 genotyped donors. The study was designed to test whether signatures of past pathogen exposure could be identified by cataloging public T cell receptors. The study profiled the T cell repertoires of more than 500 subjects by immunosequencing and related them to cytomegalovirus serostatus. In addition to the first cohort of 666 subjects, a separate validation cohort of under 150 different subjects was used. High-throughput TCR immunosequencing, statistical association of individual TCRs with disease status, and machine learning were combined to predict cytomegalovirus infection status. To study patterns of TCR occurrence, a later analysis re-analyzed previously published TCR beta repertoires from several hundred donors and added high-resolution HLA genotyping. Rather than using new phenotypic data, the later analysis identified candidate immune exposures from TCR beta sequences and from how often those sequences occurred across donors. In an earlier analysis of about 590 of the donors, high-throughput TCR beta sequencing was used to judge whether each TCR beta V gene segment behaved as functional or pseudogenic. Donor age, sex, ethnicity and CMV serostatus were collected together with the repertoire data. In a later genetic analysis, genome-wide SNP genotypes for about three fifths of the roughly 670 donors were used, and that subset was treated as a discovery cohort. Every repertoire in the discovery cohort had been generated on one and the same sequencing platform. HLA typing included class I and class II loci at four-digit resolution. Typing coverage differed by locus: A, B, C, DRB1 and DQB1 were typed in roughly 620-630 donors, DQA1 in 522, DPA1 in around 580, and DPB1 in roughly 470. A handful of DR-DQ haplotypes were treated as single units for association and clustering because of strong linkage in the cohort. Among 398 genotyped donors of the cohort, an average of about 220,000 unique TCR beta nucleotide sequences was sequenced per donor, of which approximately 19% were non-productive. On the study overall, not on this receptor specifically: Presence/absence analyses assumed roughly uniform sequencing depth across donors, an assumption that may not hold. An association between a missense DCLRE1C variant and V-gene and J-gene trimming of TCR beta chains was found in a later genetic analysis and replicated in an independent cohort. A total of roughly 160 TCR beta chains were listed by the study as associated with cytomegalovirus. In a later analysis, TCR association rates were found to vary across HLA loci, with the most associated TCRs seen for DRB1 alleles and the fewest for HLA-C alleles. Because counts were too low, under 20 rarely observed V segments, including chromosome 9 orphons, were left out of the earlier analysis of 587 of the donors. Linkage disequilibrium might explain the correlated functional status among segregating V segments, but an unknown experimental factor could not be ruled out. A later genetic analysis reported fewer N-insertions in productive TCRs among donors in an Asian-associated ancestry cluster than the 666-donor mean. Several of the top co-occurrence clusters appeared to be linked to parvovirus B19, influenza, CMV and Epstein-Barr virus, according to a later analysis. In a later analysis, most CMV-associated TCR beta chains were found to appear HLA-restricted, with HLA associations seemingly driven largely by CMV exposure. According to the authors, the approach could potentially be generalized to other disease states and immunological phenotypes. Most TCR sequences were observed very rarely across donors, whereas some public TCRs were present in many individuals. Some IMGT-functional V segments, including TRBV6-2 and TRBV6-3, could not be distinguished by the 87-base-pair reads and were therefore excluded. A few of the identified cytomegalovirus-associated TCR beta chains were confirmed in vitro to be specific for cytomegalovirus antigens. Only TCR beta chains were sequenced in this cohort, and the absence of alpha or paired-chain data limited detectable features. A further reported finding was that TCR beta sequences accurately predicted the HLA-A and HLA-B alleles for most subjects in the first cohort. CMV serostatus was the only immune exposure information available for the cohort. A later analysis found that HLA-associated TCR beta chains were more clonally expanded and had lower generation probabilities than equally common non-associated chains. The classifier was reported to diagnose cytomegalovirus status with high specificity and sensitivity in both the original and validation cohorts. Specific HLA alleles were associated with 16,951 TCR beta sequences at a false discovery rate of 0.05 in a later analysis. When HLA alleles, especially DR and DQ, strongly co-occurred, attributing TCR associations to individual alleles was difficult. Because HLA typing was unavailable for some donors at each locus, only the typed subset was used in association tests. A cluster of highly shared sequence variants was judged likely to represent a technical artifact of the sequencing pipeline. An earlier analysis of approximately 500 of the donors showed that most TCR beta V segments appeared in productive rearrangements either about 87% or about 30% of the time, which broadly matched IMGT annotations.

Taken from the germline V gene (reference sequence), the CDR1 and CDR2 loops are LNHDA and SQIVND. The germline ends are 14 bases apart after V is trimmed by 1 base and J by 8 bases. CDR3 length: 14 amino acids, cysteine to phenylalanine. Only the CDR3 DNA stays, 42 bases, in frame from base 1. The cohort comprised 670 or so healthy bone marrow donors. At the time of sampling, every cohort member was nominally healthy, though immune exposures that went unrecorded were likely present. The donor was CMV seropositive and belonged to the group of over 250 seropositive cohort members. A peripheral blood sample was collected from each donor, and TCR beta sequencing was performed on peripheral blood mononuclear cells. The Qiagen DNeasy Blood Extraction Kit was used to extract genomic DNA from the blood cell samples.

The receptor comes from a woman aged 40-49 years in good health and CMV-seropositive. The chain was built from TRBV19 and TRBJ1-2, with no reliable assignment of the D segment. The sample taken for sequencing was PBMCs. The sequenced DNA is TGTGCCAGTAGTATAGCGGGGATCGTGGAAGGCTACACCTTC. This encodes CASSIAGIVEGYTF.